Below are 31 T cell receptor beta chains sequenced from a single sample in a study of Ad26.COV2.S vaccination and SARS-CoV-2 variants. Clones were sequenced by immunoSEQ multiplex PCR, and TCRdb holds only the in-frame ones, with some missing. This table holds roughly 140,000 clones, 86% found once. The sample in question was peripheral blood, obtained after recovery from COVID-19. Receptors were obtained from a human donor who had recovered from COVID-19.

The CDR3 protein is CASSIGKDRVETQYF. The CDR3 bases are TGTGCCAGTAGTATAGGTAAGGACAGGGTTGAGACCCAGTACTTC. The chain uses TRBV19 and TRBJ2-5, with 8 nucleotides matching TRBD1. The V and J ends lost 1 base and 5 bases, in that order; junction bases with no gene match: 6. CDR1 and CDR2 from the germline V gene are LNHDA and SQIVND (reference sequence). CDR3 length equals 15 residues. The whole variable domain, filled in from reference TRBV19 and TRBJ2-5, reads DGGITQSPKYLFRKEGQNVTLSCEQNLNHDAMYWYRQDPGQGLRLIYYSQIVNDFQKGDIAEGYSVSREKKESFPLTVTSAQKNPTAFYLCASSIGKDRVETQYFGPGTRLLVL.

This chain joins TRBV7-9 and TRBJ1-2; 7 bases agree with TRBD1. CDR1 and CDR2 from the germline V gene are SEHNR and FQNEAQ (reference sequence). This CDR3 is built from 16 residues. After removal of 1 base from V and 3 bases from J, the junction contained 8 bases not matched to a gene. CDR3 amino acids: CASSLGAGQDYYGYTF. In DNA form, the CDR3 reads TGTGCCAGCAGCTTAGGAGCCGGACAGGATTACTATGGCTACACCTTC.

CDR3 DNA sequence: TGTGCCAGTAGTATAGCCGGCAGGGGCACTGAAGCTTTCTTT. As protein: CASSIAGRGTEAFF. The V call is TRBV19, the J call TRBJ1-1, with D maybe TRBD1 (6 bases). This CDR3 region has 14 residues. The germline V gene has CDR1 LNHDA and CDR2 SQIVND (reference sequence). V shed 1 base and J shed 4 bases, with 10 bases lying between them. The complete variable domain, with remaining parts taken from reference TRBV19 and TRBJ1-1, reads DGGITQSPKYLFRKEGQNVTLSCEQNLNHDAMYWYRQDPGQGLRLIYYSQIVNDFQKGDIAEGYSVSREKKESFPLTVTSAQKNPTAFYLCASSIAGRGTEAFFGQGTRLTVV.

This chain connects TRBV4-1 to TRBJ1-2; no clear D gene. Germline CDR1 and CDR2: MGHRA and YSYEKL. V was cut by 0 bases and J by 5 bases, with 13 bases left in between. This CDR3 has 15 amino acids. Written as DNA, the CDR3 is TGCGCCAGCAGCCAAGATTCCAAAAATGGGTATGGCTACACCTTC. It is translated as CASSQDSKNGYGYTF.

The V and J genes are TRBV24-1 and TRBJ1-2; possibly TRBD1 for D (5 bases). Trimming stripped 5 bases from V and 4 bases from J, with 19 bases between. The CDR3 runs to 16 residues. The germline CDR1 and CDR2 sequences are KGHDR and SFDVKD. The CDR3 protein is CATSAPTSDSAYGYTF. DNA for the CDR3: TGTGCCACCAGTGCCCCAACATCCGACAGCGCCTATGGCTACACCTTC.

The chain recombines TRBV7-8 with TRBJ2-3, with TRBD2 identical over 11 bases. The CDR3 length is 15 residues. The germline CDR1 and CDR2 sequences are SGHVS and FQNEAQ. Trimming cost V 5 bases and J 6 bases; bases outside gene matches: 7. CDR3 in amino acids: CASSTTSGVVDTQYF. CDR3 in DNA: TGTGCCAGCAGCACGACTAGCGGGGTGGTCGATACGCAGTATTTT.

This clone is a singleton in its sample. The rearrangement uses TRBV24-1 and TRBJ2-5; 8 nucleotides align to TRBD1. Trimming at V came to 0 bases and at J to 3 bases, leaving 14 bases not matched to a gene. Germline-derived CDR1 and CDR2 are KGHDR and SFDVKD. The CDR3 spans 19 residues. CDR3 residues: CATSDLQIGDRRAKETQYF. CDR3 DNA: TGTGCCACCAGTGATTTGCAAATCGGGGACAGGCGCGCTAAAGAGACCCAGTACTTC.

This sequence joins TRBV28 and TRBJ1-1; 7 bases fit TRBD1. The CDR3 length is 13 residues. With V trimmed by 7 bases and J by 5 bases, 7 bases remained unmatched. Looked up from germline, CDR1 is MDHEN and CDR2 is SYDVKM. The chain's CDR3 is CASMDRQTTEAFF. Written as DNA, the CDR3 is TGTGCCAGCATGGACAGGCAAACGACTGAAGCTTTCTTT.

The V call is TRBV9, the J call TRBJ1-2, with D maybe TRBD1 (6 bases). CDR1 and CDR2 (germline): SGDLS, YYNGEE. The CDR3 covers 15 residues. Trimming shortened V by 0 bases and J by 5 bases, and 14 bases separated the two germline ends. CDR3 DNA: TGTGCCAGCAGCGTAGAATCGCGGGGGCGTTATGGCTACACCTTC. It specifies CASSVESRGRYGYTF.

The chain links TRBV6-4 to TRBJ2-3; D could derive from TRBD1 or TRBD2 (7 bases each). Trimming left V 0 bases short and J 4 bases short, with 17 bases between. This CDR3 has 17 residues. CDR1 is MRHNA, CDR2 SNTAGT, per germline. The CDR3 region is CASSDSMAGGGPDTQYF. In nucleotides, the CDR3 is TGTGCCAGCAGTGACTCCATGGCAGGGGGGGGCCCAGATACGCAGTATTTT.

The chain carries TRBV19 and TRBJ1-2; 9 bases match TRBD1. J lost 8 bases, V lost 5 bases, and 9 bases had no gene match. The CDR3 sequence is 14 residues long. Germline V gene sequence: CDR1 LNHDA, CDR2 SQIVND (reference sequence). The CDR3 reads CASSFPGTGSGYTF. CDR3 nucleotide sequence: TGTGCCAGTAGTTTTCCCGGGACAGGGAGCGGCTACACCTTC.

J is TRBJ1-1 and V is TRBV5-1, with D perhaps matching TRBD1 (5 bases). Trimming took 0 bases from V and 4 from J, leaving 13 bases between them. The CDR3 loop spans 15 amino acids. The germline V gene has CDR1 SGHRS and CDR2 YFSETQ. DNA of the CDR3: TGCGCCAGCAGCTTGGCGTTAGGGGATAGCACTGAAGCTTTCTTT. It codes for CASSLALGDSTEAFF. Drawing the rest from reference TRBV5-1 and TRBJ1-1, the complete variable domain is KAGVTQTPRYLIKTRGQQVTLSCSPISGHRSVSWYQQTPGQGLQFLFEYFSETQRNKGNFPGRFSGRQFSNSRSEMNVSTLELGDSALYLCASSLALGDSTEAFFGQGTRLTVV.

This chain uses TRBV13 with TRBJ2-6, with D perhaps matching TRBD1 (6 bases). Trimming took 5 bases from V and 0 from J, leaving 11 bases between them. The CDR3 consists of 16 residues. The germline V gene encodes CDR1 PRHDT and CDR2 FYEKMQ (reference sequence). The CDR3: CASSLTGGSGANVLTF. In nucleotides, the CDR3 is TGTGCCAGCAGCCTGACAGGCGGCTCTGGGGCCAACGTCCTGACTTTC.

This clone appeared a single time. CDR3 amino acids: CASSAPGSSGVFSAYQETQYF. As DNA, the CDR3 is TGTGCCAGCTCCGCCCCGGGGTCTAGCGGTGTGTTTTCTGCCTACCAAGAGACCCAGTACTTC. The gene calls are TRBV18 and TRBJ2-5; 7 bases fit TRBD2. This CDR3 region has 21 residues. Trimming took 6 bases from V and 0 from J; bases not matched to a gene: 25. CDR1 and CDR2 from the germline V gene are KGHSH and LQKENI.

This clone was picked up one time. V gene TRBV11-2 combines with J gene TRBJ2-1, with D perhaps TRBD2 (6 bases). Germline CDR1 is SGHAT and CDR2 is FQNNGV. V was shortened by 1 base and J by 9 bases, with 10 bases between the two germline ends. The CDR3 runs 13 residues. CDR3 bases: TGTGCCAGCAGCTTAGTAACCGGGAGTGAGCAGTTCTTC. This sequence encodes CASSLVTGSEQFF.

The gene calls are TRBV7-2 and TRBJ1-2; D gene unclear. V lost 1 base and J lost 4, with 7 bases in between. CDR3 size: 13 residues. Looked up from germline, CDR1 is SGHTA and CDR2 is FQGNSA. CDR3 in DNA: TGTGCCAGCAGCTTAGAGCAGGTCTATGGCTACACCTTC. It yields the protein CASSLEQVYGYTF. The whole variable domain, remainder taken from reference TRBV7-2 and TRBJ1-2, is GAGVSQSPSNKVTEKGKDVELRCDPISGHTALYWYRQSLGQGLEFLIYFQGNSAPDKSGLPSDRFSAERTGGSVSTLTIQRTQQEDSAVYLCASSLEQVYGYTFGSGTRLTVV.

The chain links TRBV7-9 to TRBJ2-1; D is possibly TRBD1 (6 bases). V dropped 0 bases and J dropped 2 bases, with 14 bases sitting between them. CDR1 and CDR2 (germline): SEHNR, FQNEAQ (reference sequence). This CDR3 contains 17 residues. DNA for the CDR3: TGTGCCAGCAGCTTAGCGGGACAAGGGTTACCCTACAATGAGCAGTTCTTC. Encoded protein: CASSLAGQGLPYNEQFF.

The CDR3 coding sequence is TGCGCCAGCACCGGGATCTCAGGGGGTGAAGCTTTCTTT. It yields the protein CASTGISGGEAFF. The chain carries TRBV10-2 and TRBJ1-1, with 7 positions matching TRBD1. Unmatched junction bases numbered 9, after V lost 7 bases and J lost 7 bases. CDR3 size: 13 residues. Germline CDR1 WSHSY, CDR2 SAAADI.

The count of this clone is one. This rearrangement joins TRBV4-3 to TRBJ1-4, with a possible D match to TRBD1 (6 bases). Trimming stripped 2 bases from V and 5 bases from J, with 15 bases between. Germline V CDR1 and CDR2: LGHNA, YSLEER. The CDR3 is made up of 16 amino acids. CDR3 amino acids: CASSQTLQGPNEKLFF. DNA for the CDR3: TGCGCCAGCAGCCAAACCTTACAGGGCCCGAATGAAAAACTGTTTTTT.

This chain joins TRBV5-6 and TRBJ1-2; a possible D gene is TRBD1 (6 bases). Germline loops: CDR1 SGHDT, CDR2 YYEEEE. This CDR3 spans 16 amino acids. The V and J ends lost 4 bases and 0 bases respectively, with 16 bases between them. Here the CDR3 DNA reads TGTGCCAGCAGCCTGACAGGTGCCCAAGCTAACTATGGCTACACCTTC. Encoded protein: CASSLTGAQANYGYTF.

The rearrangement uses TRBV19 and TRBJ1-5; 8 positions match TRBD1. CDR1 is LNHDA and CDR2 is SQIVND in the germline V gene (reference sequence). The CDR3 loop spans 15 amino acids. V shed 3 bases and J 6 bases; nucleotides not matched to a gene: 7. CDR3 in amino acids: CASSIGQGIRQPQHF. The DNA for the CDR3 is TGTGCCAGTAGTATCGGACAGGGTATTCGTCAGCCCCAGCATTTT.

CDR3 residues: CASSQDSYNEQFF. For the CDR3, the DNA is TGTGCCAGCTCACAGGACAGTTATAATGAGCAGTTCTTC. The chain links TRBV18 to TRBJ2-1; D might be TRBD1 (6 bases). The CDR3 is 13 amino acids. Germline V gene data show CDR1 as KGHSH and CDR2 as LQKENI. V lost 4 bases and J lost 7, with 11 bases in between.

This clone was detected only a few times. The junction differs from germline at one of its ends, possibly a read error. The chain joins TRBV19 to TRBJ1-3; TRBD1 is a possible D gene (6 bases). This CDR3 spans 12 amino acids. The germline V gene has CDR1 LNHDA and CDR2 SQIVND (reference sequence). CDR3 sequence (DNA): TGTGCCAGTCTAGGACAGCCTCATAGCCTACTCTTT. It codes for CASLGQPHSLLF.

This chain links TRBV11-2 with TRBJ1-2; D is unclear. Trimming removed 2 bases at V and 2 bases at J, with 6 bases between. This CDR3 region has 13 residues. Germline assignment: CDR1 SGHAT and CDR2 FQNNGV. The CDR3: CASSLTENYGYTF. DNA of the CDR3: TGTGCCAGCAGCTTAACGGAGAACTATGGCTACACCTTC.

This clone was picked up one time. V usage is TRBV11-2 and J usage is TRBJ2-5, with 12 bases identical to TRBD2. After removal of 5 bases from V and 4 bases from J, the junction contained 5 bases not matched to a gene. This CDR3 contains 15 residues. Germline-derived CDR1 and CDR2 are SGHAT and FQNNGV. CDR3 region: CASSPSGGVLETQYF. DNA for the CDR3: TGTGCCAGCAGCCCTAGCGGGGGGGTCTTAGAGACCCAGTACTTC.

The CDR3 sequence is CASNSDKAGPFSYNEQFF. CDR3 coding DNA: TGTGCCAGCAACTCCGACAAAGCGGGGCCCTTCTCCTACAATGAGCAGTTCTTC. The V and J genes are TRBV5-4 and TRBJ2-1; the match to TRBD2 covers 7 bases. Germline-derived CDR1 and CDR2 are SGHNT and YYREEE (reference sequence). Trimming at V came to 6 bases and at J to 0 bases, leaving 15 bases not matched to a gene. The length of the CDR3 is 18 residues.

The rearrangement uses TRBV15 and TRBJ1-4; 9 nucleotides agree with TRBD1. Germline values: CDR1 LNHNV, CDR2 YYDKDF (reference sequence). The V gene end was trimmed by 1 base and the J gene end by 8 bases; junction bases not matched to a gene: 2. The CDR3 is 14 amino acids. The CDR3 protein is CATSRGGTGEKLFF. The CDR3 bases are TGTGCCACCAGCAGAGGTGGGACAGGGGAAAAACTGTTTTTT.

This rearrangement joins TRBV4-1 to TRBJ2-5, with D tentatively TRBD1 (6 bases). Germline-derived CDR1 and CDR2 are MGHRA and YSYEKL. The CDR3 spans 14 residues. With 4 bases removed from V and 4 bases from J, the gap between germline ends came to 13 bases. The CDR3 here is CASSRQTRGETQYF. DNA of the CDR3: TGCGCCAGCAGCCGGCAAACCAGGGGAGAGACCCAGTACTTC.

The rearrangement uses TRBV24-1 and TRBJ2-2; TRBD1 might be the D (6 bases). V was cut by 3 bases and J by 2 bases, with 9 bases left in between. Germline values: CDR1 KGHDR, CDR2 SFDVKD. This CDR3 region has 15 residues. This chain's CDR3 is CATSDLTGNTGELFF. CDR3 bases: TGTGCCACCAGTGATCTGACAGGAAACACCGGGGAGCTGTTTTTT.

The CDR3 here is CASAGTSGYQETQYF. The CDR3 nucleotides read TGCGCCAGCGCCGGGACTAGCGGATACCAAGAGACCCAGTACTTC. The chain carries TRBV5-1 and TRBJ2-5, with TRBD2 matching 11 bases. The CDR3 has 15 amino acids. Germline CDR1 reads SGHRS; CDR2 reads YFSETQ. V dropped 7 bases and J dropped 0; count of bases not matched to a gene: 5.

CDR3 DNA: TGTGCCACCAGCAGGCGGAGGGAGGGCAATGAAAAACTGTTTTTT. It is translated as CATSRRREGNEKLFF. The chain uses TRBV15 and TRBJ1-4; D is uncertain. The ends were cut back, 3 bases at V and 5 bases at J, with 13 bases in the middle. There are 15 residues in the CDR3. Germline V gene lookup returns CDR1 LNHNV and CDR2 YYDKDF (reference sequence).